Below are 8 T cell receptor beta chains sequenced from a single sample in a study of blood T cell repertoires in COVID-19. The method was immunoSEQ multiplex PCR; TCRdb's version includes in-frame clones alone and lacks a portion of them. The profile covers about 300,000 clones, with roughly nine tenths appearing a single time and 2.9% taken by the ten largest. Sequencing was done on a sample of PBMCs or T cells enriched from blood (not recorded which). The receptors shown here come from a woman aged 50 to 60 who had been exposed to COVID-19.

This clone is a singleton in its sample. V gene TRBV27 combines with J gene TRBJ1-2, with 7 positions matching TRBD1. The CDR3 contains 15 residues. The germline CDR1 and CDR2 sequences are MNHEY and SMNVEV (reference sequence). After removal of 6 bases from V and 2 bases from J, the junction contained 9 bases not matched to a gene. The CDR3 loop is CASRVTGVGNYGYTF. CDR3 sequence (DNA): TGTGCCAGCAGGGTTACAGGGGTTGGGAACTATGGCTACACCTTC.

The chain links TRBV3-1 (or the pseudogene TRBV3-2) to TRBJ2-1; maybe TRBD1 (6 bases). With 6 bases removed from V and 0 bases from J, the gap between germline ends came to 15 bases. CDR3 size: 16 residues. Germline loops: CDR1 LGHDT, CDR2 YNNKEL (reference sequence). The CDR3 loop is CASRRNGGSSYNEQFF. CDR3 sequence (DNA): TGTGCCAGCAGACGCAATGGGGGCAGCTCCTACAATGAGCAGTTCTTC.

The chain employs TRBV19 and TRBJ2-2, with 8 bases lining up with TRBD1. The J segment lost 3 bases and the V segment lost 6 bases, leaving 3 bases of the junction unmatched. The CDR3 runs to 14 residues. From germline, CDR1 is LNHDA and CDR2 SQIVND (reference sequence). The DNA of the CDR3 is TGTGCCAGTAGAGTGACAGGGGACACCGGGGAGCTGTTTTTT. Protein sequence: CASRVTGDTGELFF. The complete variable domain, with remaining parts taken from reference TRBV19 and TRBJ2-2, reads DGGITQSPKYLFRKEGQNVTLSCEQNLNHDAMYWYRQDPGQGLRLIYYSQIVNDFQKGDIAEGYSVSREKKESFPLTVTSAQKNPTAFYLCASRVTGDTGELFFGEGSRLTVL.

This chain links TRBV20-1 with TRBJ2-3; D might be TRBD2 (5 bases). There are 11 residues in the CDR3. Per germline, CDR1 DFQATT and CDR2 SNEGSKA (reference sequence). V lost 1 base, J lost 9 bases, and 8 bases lay in between. CDR3 nucleotides: TGCAGTGCTAGAGGCACGGGGACGCAGTATTTT. Its translation is CSARGTGTQYF.

The chain uses TRBV27 and TRBJ1-2; TRBD1 matches at 10 bases. Per the germline V gene, CDR1 is MNHEY and CDR2 is SMNVEV (reference sequence). This CDR3 region has 15 residues. V gave up 5 bases and J gave up 0 bases; unmatched junction bases: 3. The CDR3 region is CASSLGTGANYGYTF. The CDR3 bases are TGTGCCAGCAGTCTAGGGACAGGGGCTAACTATGGCTACACCTTC.

This chain joins TRBV11-2 and TRBJ2-1; maybe TRBD2 (5 bases). This CDR3 has 13 residues. Germline loops: CDR1 SGHAT, CDR2 FQNNGV. V lost 5 bases and J lost 3, with 8 bases in between. CDR3 protein: CASSPRVYNEQFF. CDR3 DNA: TGTGCCAGCAGCCCGAGGGTCTACAATGAGCAGTTCTTC.

This chain connects TRBV28 to TRBJ2-1; the match to TRBD1 covers 8 bases. The junction had 4 bases not matched to a gene; V was cut back by 6 bases and J by 0 bases. Germline CDR1 MDHEN, CDR2 SYDVKM. The CDR3 consists of 15 residues. CDR3 loop: CASRLTGGSYNEQFF. For the CDR3, the DNA is TGTGCCAGCAGGCTCACAGGGGGCTCCTACAATGAGCAGTTCTTC.

The chain has TRBV7-2 and TRBJ2-4; TRBD2 matches 10 bases. Germline CDR1 and CDR2: SGHTA and FQGNSA. The CDR3 covers 15 residues. Losses at the gene ends were 5 bases for V and 6 bases for J; bases not matched to a gene: 7. The CDR3 sequence is CASSLLAGVGNIQYF. Written as DNA, the CDR3 is TGTGCCAGCAGCCTTCTAGCGGGGGTGGGAAACATTCAGTACTTC.